Following are 18 T cell receptor beta chains from one sample sequenced in a study of CD8 T cells in Susac syndrome. Random hexamers were used to reverse transcribe an amount of about 0.45 to 1 ug RNA. Each CDR3 protein gets one entry after TCRdb re-called the immunoSEQ multiplex PCR reads with MiXCR. The data contain approximately 94,000 distinct CDR3 sequences, about 96% of them singletons. The specimen sequenced was CD8+ T cells from PBMCs. Source of these receptors: a human donor with Susac syndrome.

The chain employs TRBV7-9 and TRBJ2-1; unclear D gene. The germline gives CDR1 SEHNR, CDR2 FQNEAQ (reference sequence). Trimming left V 4 bases short and J 15 bases short, with 13 bases between. The CDR3 runs 11 residues. The CDR3 reads CASSSGMGLFF. The CDR3 DNA is TGTGCCAGCAGCTCTGGGATGGGTCTGTTCTTC. The variable domain in full, completed from reference TRBV7-9 and TRBJ2-1, reads DTGVSQNPRHKITKRGQNVTFRCDPISEHNRLYWYRQTLGQGPEFLTYFQNEAQLEKSRLLSDRFSAERPKGSFSTLEIQRTEQGDSAMYLCASSSGMGLFFGPGTRLTVL.

The V gene is TRBV11-2, the J gene TRBJ1-6; unclear D gene. V was cut by 0 bases and J by 9 bases, with 6 bases left in between. The V gene's germline CDR1 is SGHAT and CDR2 FQNNGV. CDR3 length: 13 amino acids. CDR3 bases: TGTGCCAGCAGCTTAGATGAAGTTTCACCCCTCCACTTT. Residues: CASSLDEVSPLHF. The variable domain in full, with the rest retrieved from reference TRBV11-2 and TRBJ1-6, is EAGVAQSPRYKIIEKRQSVAFWCNPISGHATLYWYQQILGQGPKLLIQFQNNGVVDDSQLPKDRFSAERLKGVDSTLKIQPAKLEDSAVYLCASSLDEVSPLHFGNGTRLTVT.

This clonotype was seen only once. The chain is built from TRBV29-1 and TRBJ2-7; D gene uncertain. V was pared by 4 bases and J by 6 bases, with 16 bases between. CDR1 is SQVTM, CDR2 ANQGSEA, per germline. The CDR3 has 13 amino acids. The CDR3 DNA follows: TGCAGCGTTGTTGCTGCAAAATGGGGCGAGCAGTACTTC. This codes for CSVVAAKWGEQYF.

The rearrangement links TRBV5-4 to TRBJ2-5, with D perhaps TRBD2 (6 bases). Germline assignment: CDR1 SGHNT and CDR2 YYREEE (reference sequence). The CDR3 contains 14 residues. The V and J ends lost 0 bases and 4 bases respectively, with 10 bases between them. CDR3 bases: TGTGCCAGCAGCTTGGCCCTGGGAGGAGAGACCCAGTACTTC. Amino acids: CASSLALGGETQYF.

The V gene is TRBV19, the J gene TRBJ2-1; 9 bases line up with TRBD2. There are 17 residues in the CDR3. Germline V gene data show CDR1 as LNHDA and CDR2 as SQIVND (reference sequence). V lost 4 bases, J lost 0 bases, and 7 bases stayed unmatched. CDR3 sequence (DNA): TGTGCCAGTAGTACCATTCTTAGCGGGAGCTCCTACAATGAGCAGTTCTTC. Protein: CASSTILSGSSYNEQFF.

The chain couples TRBV20-1 to TRBJ2-7; 8 bases align to TRBD2. Germline assignment: CDR1 DFQATT and CDR2 SNEGSKA (reference sequence). V lost 5 bases to trimming and J lost 3 bases; unmatched junction nucleotides: 15. The CDR3 spans 16 residues. Here the CDR3 DNA reads TGCAGTGCTCCTCGGAGCGGGGGAGGACTTCTCTACGAGCAGTACTTC. Its protein is CSAPRSGGGLLYEQYF.

This clonotype was detected only once. Here the CDR3 DNA reads TGCGCCAGCAGCCAAGTGTTCGACGGACTTACATCGATGAGGCATTTT. This sequence encodes CASSQVFDGLTSMRHF. The V call is TRBV4-1, the J call TRBJ1-5; D unclear. The CDR3 runs to 16 residues. V was trimmed by 1 base and J by 15 bases, leaving 25 bases between them. The germline V gene has CDR1 MGHRA and CDR2 YSYEKL.

In its sample, this clonotype was seen once. The CDR3 nucleotides read TGCAGTGCTAGGGCCGCATCTGGGGCCAACGTCCTGACTTTC. It yields the protein CSARAASGANVLTF. The gene calls are TRBV20-1 and TRBJ2-6; D call uncertain. The CDR3 loop spans 14 amino acids. With 3 bases removed from V and 1 base from J, the gap between germline ends came to 7 bases. CDR1 and CDR2 (germline): DFQATT, SNEGSKA (reference sequence).

The chain joins TRBV12-3 or TRBV12-4 to TRBJ2-4, with 11 bases aligning to TRBD1. J was trimmed by 6 bases and V by 3 bases; bases with no gene match: 10. The CDR3 loop spans 17 amino acids. The CDR3 region is CASSFGQGASGGNIQYF. In nucleotides, the CDR3 is TGTGCCAGCAGTTTTGGACAGGGGGCGTCTGGTGGAAACATTCAGTACTTC.

V usage is TRBV9 and J usage is TRBJ1-2, with 7 bases matching TRBD1. The trim removed 0 bases at V and 6 bases at J, leaving 5 bases unmatched. The CDR3 totals 14 residues. The germline gives CDR1 SGDLS, CDR2 YYNGEE. CDR3 protein: CASSVEGGGNGYTF. The DNA of the CDR3 is TGTGCCAGCAGCGTAGAGGGAGGGGGCAATGGCTACACCTTC.

The genes are TRBV5-6 and TRBJ2-4; D is possibly TRBD2 (5 bases). In germline, CDR1 is SGHDT, CDR2 YYEEEE. This CDR3 has 14 residues. V lost 4 bases and J 9 bases, leaving 17 bases between the germline ends. Here the CDR3 reads CASSPLGPEGIQYF. The CDR3 region has the DNA TGTGCCAGCAGCCCCCTTGGGCCCGAGGGCATTCAGTACTTC.

The chain recombines TRBV9 with TRBJ2-5, with 9 bases matching TRBD2. There are 14 residues in the CDR3. Germline CDR1 and CDR2: SGDLS and YYNGEE. J gave up 4 bases and V 2 bases, and 3 bases lay outside the gene matches. The CDR3 is CASSVGGGGETQYF. DNA for the CDR3: TGTGCCAGCAGCGTCGGCGGGGGGGGAGAGACCCAGTACTTC.

The CDR3 DNA reads TGTGCCAGCAGTCGAGGGGCAGGTGGCTACACCTTC. Its protein product is CASSRGAGGYTF. The rearrangement uses TRBV12-3 or TRBV12-4 and TRBJ1-2, with D perhaps matching TRBD1 (5 bases). The CDR3 extends over 12 amino acids. V was pared by 5 bases and J by 7 bases, with 11 bases between.

The chain is built from TRBV20-1 and TRBJ1-1, with D unresolved. CDR1 DFQATT and CDR2 SNEGSKA come from the germline V gene (reference sequence). Between the trimmed V and J ends, which lost 8 bases and 1 base, there was a span of 5 bases. The CDR3 is 10 residues long. The CDR3 bases are TGCAGTATCACGAACACTGAAGCTTTCTTT. As protein: CSITNTEAFF.

This chain connects TRBV12-3 or TRBV12-4 to TRBJ2-5; TRBD2 is a possible D gene (6 bases). The CDR3 extends over 16 amino acids. The germline V and J ends were trimmed by 7 bases and 4 bases, with 22 bases remaining between them. The CDR3 spells CASNLGTRRAGETQYF. The DNA of the CDR3 is TGTGCCAGCAACCTGGGGACCCGGAGGGCGGGAGAGACCCAGTACTTC.

V gene TRBV23-1 combines with J gene TRBJ1-5, with D unresolved. TRBV23-1 is noted as an ORF with a role that remains uncertain. V was trimmed by 3 bases and J by 0 bases, leaving 9 bases between them. CDR3 length equals 15 residues. CDR3 amino acids: CASSQNHNSNQPQHF. CDR3 nucleotides: TGCGCCAGCAGTCAGAATCACAATAGCAATCAGCCCCAGCATTTT.

This chain connects TRBV7-6 to TRBJ2-3, with 9 bases fitting TRBD2. Per germline, CDR1 SGHVS and CDR2 FNYEAQ. V dropped 1 base and J dropped 5; count of bases not matched to a gene: 7. The CDR3 runs 16 residues. The CDR3 DNA reads TGTGCCAGCAGCTTAGAGGCGGGGGGGCCTAGAGATACGCAGTATTTT. Its protein is CASSLEAGGPRDTQYF.

This clonotype appeared once. The chain employs TRBV19 and TRBJ1-1; D call uncertain. Trimming took 6 bases from V and 1 from J, leaving 6 bases between them. CDR1 and CDR2 (germline): LNHDA, SQIVND (reference sequence). The CDR3 is 12 residues long. CDR3: CASRMGNTEAFF. In DNA, the CDR3 is TGTGCCAGTAGAATGGGGAACACTGAAGCTTTCTTT.